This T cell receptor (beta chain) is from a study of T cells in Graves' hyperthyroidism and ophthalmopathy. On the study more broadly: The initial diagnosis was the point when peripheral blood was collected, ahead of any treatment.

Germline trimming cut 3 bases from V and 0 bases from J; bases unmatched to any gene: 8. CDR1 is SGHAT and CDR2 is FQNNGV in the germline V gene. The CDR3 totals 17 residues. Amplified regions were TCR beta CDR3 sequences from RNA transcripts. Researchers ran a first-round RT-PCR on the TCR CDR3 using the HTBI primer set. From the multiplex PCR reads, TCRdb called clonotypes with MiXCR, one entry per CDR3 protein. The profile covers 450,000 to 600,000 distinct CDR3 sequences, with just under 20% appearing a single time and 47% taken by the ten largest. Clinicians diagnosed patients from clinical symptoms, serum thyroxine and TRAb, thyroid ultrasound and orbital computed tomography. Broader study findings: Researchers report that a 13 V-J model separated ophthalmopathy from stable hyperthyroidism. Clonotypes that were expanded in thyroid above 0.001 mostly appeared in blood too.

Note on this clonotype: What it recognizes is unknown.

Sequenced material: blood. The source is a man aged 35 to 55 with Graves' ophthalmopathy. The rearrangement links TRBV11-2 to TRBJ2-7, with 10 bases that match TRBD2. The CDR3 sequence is CASSFFVAGGLSYEQYF. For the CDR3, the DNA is TGTGCCAGCAGCTTCTTTGTAGCGGGGGGCCTCTCCTACGAGCAGTACTTC.